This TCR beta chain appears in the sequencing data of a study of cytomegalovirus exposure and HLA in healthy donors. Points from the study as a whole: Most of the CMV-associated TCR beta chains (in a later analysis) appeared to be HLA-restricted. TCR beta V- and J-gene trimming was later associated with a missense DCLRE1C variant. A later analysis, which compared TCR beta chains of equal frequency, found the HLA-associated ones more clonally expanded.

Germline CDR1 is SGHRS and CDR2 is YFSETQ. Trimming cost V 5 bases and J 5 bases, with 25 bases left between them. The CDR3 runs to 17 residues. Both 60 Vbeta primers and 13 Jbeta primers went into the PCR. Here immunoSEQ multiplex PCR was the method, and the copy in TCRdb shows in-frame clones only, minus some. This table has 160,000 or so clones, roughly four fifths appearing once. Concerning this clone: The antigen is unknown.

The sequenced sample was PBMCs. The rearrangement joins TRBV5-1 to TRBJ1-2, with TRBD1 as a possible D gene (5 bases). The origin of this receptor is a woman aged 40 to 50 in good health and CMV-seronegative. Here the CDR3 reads CASSHHPREDMGYGYTF. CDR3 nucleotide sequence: TGCGCCAGCAGTCACCACCCCAGGGAGGACATGGGGTATGGCTACACCTTC.